The 20 T cell receptor beta chains in this list originate from one sample, sequenced in a study of T cells after yellow fever vaccination. TCRdb re-derived calls from the 5' RACE reads in MiXCR, one entry per CDR3 protein. Of over 300,000 distinct CDR3 sequences in the sample, roughly 3.9% were seen once. The material sequenced was PBMCs, taken 5 days after the yellow fever booster vaccination. All receptors derive from a man aged 18 to 29 who received the YFV17D yellow fever vaccine.

This clonotype appeared a few times. This chain uses TRBV20-1 with TRBJ2-1; a weak D match, TRBD2 (6 bases). This CDR3 has 13 amino acids. Germline lookup yields CDR1 DFQATT and CDR2 SNEGSKA (reference sequence). V gave up 6 bases and J gave up 8 bases, with 17 bases separating them. CDR3 in DNA: TGCAGTGCGCCCGGGACTCTCGTCGATGAGCAGTTCTTC. This gives the protein CSAPGTLVDEQFF.

The table lists this clonotype with a count of one. The chain combines TRBV6-2 or TRBV6-3 with TRBJ2-4; D is undetermined. The CDR3 consists of 15 residues. Trimming shortened V by 2 bases and J by 3 bases, and 11 bases separated the two germline ends. In germline, CDR1 is MNHEY, CDR2 SVGEGT. In nucleotides, the CDR3 is TGTGCCAGCAGTTACAATCCCTGGGGCAAAAACATTCAGTACTTC. The encoded protein is CASSYNPWGKNIQYF.

The gene calls are TRBV7-2 and TRBJ1-5; the match to TRBD1 covers 7 bases. Germline lookup yields CDR1 SGHTA and CDR2 FQGNSA. The CDR3 is made up of 13 amino acids. V gave up 1 base and J gave up 7 bases; unmatched junction bases: 1. The CDR3: CASSLEGQQPQHF. CDR3 in DNA: TGTGCCAGCAGCTTAGAGGGACAGCAGCCCCAGCATTTT. The entire variable domain, with the rest obtained from reference TRBV7-2 and TRBJ1-5, is as follows: GAGVSQSPSNKVTEKGKDVELRCDPISGHTALYWYRQSLGQGLEFLIYFQGNSAPDKSGLPSDRFSAERTGGSVSTLTIQRTQQEDSAVYLCASSLEGQQPQHFGDGTRLSIL.

This clonotype was found a few times. This sequence joins TRBV7-2 and TRBJ2-5, with D perhaps given as TRBD1 or TRBD2 (6 bases each). V dropped 5 bases and J dropped 5 bases, with 18 bases sitting between them. Germline V gene sequence: CDR1 SGHTA, CDR2 FQGNSA. The CDR3 length is 15 residues. The CDR3 spells CASSPQSGAGETQYF. DNA for the CDR3: TGTGCCAGCAGCCCCCAGTCGGGGGCAGGGGAGACCCAGTACTTC. The full variable domain, its missing parts supplied by reference TRBV7-2 and TRBJ2-5, is GAGVSQSPSNKVTEKGKDVELRCDPISGHTALYWYRQSLGQGLEFLIYFQGNSAPDKSGLPSDRFSAERTGGSVSTLTIQRTQQEDSAVYLCASSPQSGAGETQYFGPGTRLLVL.

At least ten counts were recorded for this clonotype. This sequence joins TRBV4-3 and TRBJ2-2; D ambiguous. Germline CDR1 LGHNA, CDR2 YSLEER. The CDR3 is 14 amino acids. V lost 0 bases, J lost 8 bases, and 10 bases lay in between. In DNA form, the CDR3 reads TGCGCCAGCAGCCAAGAGGGAAATTGGGGGGAGCTGTTTTTT. Its protein product is CASSQEGNWGELFF.

This clonotype appeared many times. This chain uses TRBV7-8 with TRBJ1-1, with D tentatively TRBD1 (5 bases). The CDR3 sequence is 16 residues long. V lost 5 bases and J lost 1, with 17 bases in between. From germline, CDR1 is SGHVS and CDR2 FQNEAQ. The CDR3 here is CASSPRGGTENTEAFF. CDR3 nucleotides: TGTGCCAGCAGCCCCCGGGGAGGGACTGAGAACACTGAAGCTTTCTTT.

This clonotype was counted between two and nine times. The CDR3 DNA sequence: TGTGCCAGCAGCTTTCGGGATACCATTGGTGAGCAGTACTTC. This encodes CASSFRDTIGEQYF. The chain links TRBV5-8 to TRBJ2-7, with D possibly TRBD2 on 5 matching bases. CDR1 and CDR2 (germline): SGHTS, YDEGEE. The V gene lost 2 bases and the J gene lost 7 bases, with 16 bases spanning the gap. The CDR3 is 14 residues long.

This clonotype occurred a few times. The chain has TRBV12-3 or TRBV12-4 and TRBJ1-2; D remains unclear. V was pared by 1 base and J by 7 bases, with 28 bases between. The CDR3 loop spans 19 amino acids. This CDR3 reads CASSLVPLLGRSQAIGYTF. The CDR3 DNA follows: TGTGCCAGCAGTTTAGTCCCCCTTTTGGGCAGGAGTCAGGCTATTGGCTACACCTTC.

This clonotype was detected only a few times. The V and J genes are TRBV7-9 and TRBJ1-2, with D maybe TRBD1 (5 bases). The CDR3 extends over 14 amino acids. Trimming removed 4 bases from V and 4 bases from J, with 13 bases in between. Germline V gene lookup returns CDR1 SEHNR and CDR2 FQNEAQ (reference sequence). This CDR3 is CASSWGGDTYGYTF. The CDR3 bases are TGTGCCAGCAGCTGGGGAGGGGATACCTATGGCTACACCTTC. The complete variable domain, with remaining parts taken from reference TRBV7-9 and TRBJ1-2, reads DTGVSQNPRHKITKRGQNVTFRCDPISEHNRLYWYRQTLGQGPEFLTYFQNEAQLEKSRLLSDRFSAERPKGSFSTLEIQRTEQGDSAMYLCASSWGGDTYGYTFGSGTRLTVV.

This clonotype showed up just a few times. The rearrangement joins TRBV9 to TRBJ2-1, with 10 bases matching TRBD2. Trimming cost V 2 bases and J 4 bases; bases outside gene matches: 6. This CDR3 is 16 amino acids long. CDR1 is SGDLS and CDR2 is YYNGEE in the germline V gene. The CDR3 loop reads CASSVLPSGGYNEQFF. The CDR3 DNA is TGTGCCAGCAGCGTCCTACCTAGCGGGGGATACAATGAGCAGTTCTTC.

This clonotype occurred a few times. The chain joins TRBV6-5 to TRBJ1-1; D is unresolved. Looked up from germline, CDR1 is MNHEY and CDR2 is SVGAGI. CDR3 length equals 13 residues. Trimming shortened V by 7 bases and J by 0 bases, and 9 bases separated the two germline ends. CDR3 DNA: TGTGCCAGCAAGGCCGGCCTGAACACTGAAGCTTTCTTT. Its protein is CASKAGLNTEAFF.

This clonotype was observed a handful of times. The rearrangement uses TRBV19 and TRBJ1-1; the match to TRBD1 covers 7 bases. The J segment lost 4 bases and the V segment lost 9 bases, leaving 8 bases of the junction unmatched. This CDR3 contains 13 residues. From germline, CDR1 is LNHDA and CDR2 SQIVND (reference sequence). Written as DNA, the CDR3 is TGTGCCAGCCGGTACAGGGGAGGCACTGAAGCTTTCTTT. Protein: CASRYRGGTEAFF.

The table lists this clonotype with many counts. The genes are TRBV20-1 and TRBJ1-5; 10 bases are a match to TRBD1. The length of the CDR3 is 13 residues. CDR1 and CDR2 (germline): DFQATT, SNEGSKA (reference sequence). The trim removed 6 bases at V and 6 bases at J, leaving 5 bases unmatched. This CDR3 reads CSAAGQGSQPQHF. CDR3 DNA: TGCAGTGCCGCGGGACAGGGGAGTCAGCCCCAGCATTTT.

The CDR3 protein is CASSIDREGSEKLFF. CDR3 bases: TGTGCCAGCAGTATTGACAGGGAGGGGAGTGAAAAACTGTTTTTT. This chain links TRBV2 with TRBJ1-4, with 7 bases matching TRBD1. The CDR3 runs to 15 residues. Germline V CDR1 and CDR2: SNHLY, FYNNEI. J gave up 7 bases and V 5 bases, and 10 bases lay outside the gene matches.

The V call is TRBV7-9, the J call TRBJ2-7; maybe TRBD2 (6 bases). Germline V gene sequence: CDR1 SEHNR, CDR2 FQNEAQ (reference sequence). The CDR3 loop spans 13 amino acids. Trimming removed 11 bases at V and 2 bases at J, with 16 bases between. CDR3 DNA sequence: TGTGCCTCCGGAGGGACTGAGACCTACGAGCAGTACTTC. It yields the protein CASGGTETYEQYF.

This clonotype occurred many times. This chain uses TRBV9 with TRBJ2-3; no firm D call. There are 13 residues in the CDR3. Germline V lookup: CDR1 SGDLS, CDR2 YYNGEE. V shed 2 bases and J shed 0 bases, with 4 bases lying between them. The CDR3 protein is CASSVSSTDTQYF. The CDR3 nucleotides are TGTGCCAGCAGCGTTTCCAGCACAGATACGCAGTATTTT.

This clonotype has a handful of counts. The gene calls are TRBV6-1 and TRBJ1-4; D not resolved. This CDR3 comprises 12 residues. Germline CDR1 MNHNS, CDR2 SASEGT. The V end lost 6 bases, the J end lost 2 bases, and 4 bases lay between the germline ends. CDR3 sequence (DNA): TGTGCCAGCAGGCGTACTAATGAAAAACTGTTTTTT. Translation: CASRRTNEKLFF.

The J gene is TRBJ1-2, the V gene TRBV5-1; D is perhaps TRBD1 (6 bases). The CDR3 sequence is 13 residues long. Trimming stripped 5 bases from V and 1 base from J, with 9 bases between. Germline CDR1 reads SGHRS; CDR2 reads YFSETQ. The CDR3: CASRWTDNYGYTF. DNA of the CDR3: TGCGCCAGCAGATGGACAGATAACTATGGCTACACCTTC.

This sequence joins TRBV18 and TRBJ2-7; 8 bases match TRBD1. The CDR3 is made up of 15 amino acids. CDR1 and CDR2 from the germline V gene are KGHSH and LQKENI. With V trimmed by 6 bases and J by 7 bases, 14 bases remained unmatched. This CDR3 reads CASSNEGQGAREQYV. CDR3 nucleotide sequence: TGTGCCAGCTCGAATGAGGGTCAGGGGGCGCGGGAGCAGTACGTC.

In its sample, this clonotype was seen many times. This chain uses TRBV4-1 with TRBJ1-5, with D possibly TRBD1 on 5 matching bases. Germline-derived CDR1 and CDR2 are MGHRA and YSYEKL. V lost 3 bases, J lost 11 bases, and 14 bases lay in between. The CDR3 covers 13 residues. CDR3 DNA: TGCGCCAGCAGCCACGACCCCCAGGGTTCCCAGCATTTT. Amino acids: CASSHDPQGSQHF.